These 9 T cell receptor beta chains were all obtained from the same sample, sequenced in a study of vaccination and CD4 T cells after COVID-19. Treatment defined: roughly ten-day PBMC culture with coronavirus spike peptide pools or control peptides (ViraFEST assay). Sequencing of the DNA from cultured CD4+ T cells was carried out with the Oncomine TCR Beta short-read assay. Using its own MiXCR run on the PCR reads, TCRdb lists one record per CDR3 protein. The data hold 25,000 or so distinct CDR3 sequences, with under 55% observed a single time. These receptors' antigens are unknown. This sample comprised CD4+ T cells from blood, cultured in vitro, obtained before SARS-CoV-2 vaccination. Receptor source: a human donor who received a COVID-19 vaccine.

V and J are TRBV12-3 or TRBV12-4 and TRBJ2-3, with 7 bases lining up with TRBD1. V shed 6 bases and J 4 bases; nucleotides not matched to a gene: 4. There are 13 residues in the CDR3. DNA of the CDR3: TGTGCCAGCAGAACCGGGACAGCAGATACGCAGTATTTT. Translated: CASRTGTADTQYF.

This clonotype was observed a few times. V usage is TRBV6-2 or TRBV6-3 and J usage is TRBJ2-6, with D perhaps TRBD2 (6 bases). This CDR3 is 16 amino acids long. V was cut by 5 bases and J by 1 base, with 12 bases left in between. Germline V CDR1 and CDR2: MNHEY, SVGEGT. CDR3 nucleotide sequence: TGTGCCAGCAGTCAAAGGGCGGGGTCTGGGGCCAACGTCCTGACTTTC. As protein: CASSQRAGSGANVLTF.

This clonotype was counted a few times. The chain carries TRBV30 and TRBJ1-6, with 11 nucleotides matching TRBD1. Per germline, CDR1 GTSNPN and CDR2 SVGIG (reference sequence). This CDR3 is built from 15 residues. With 5 bases clipped from V and 9 bases from J, the junction kept 9 bases outside the gene matches. The CDR3: CAWDRTGGEGSPLHF. The CDR3 DNA follows: TGTGCCTGGGACCGGACAGGGGGCGAAGGTTCACCCCTCCACTTT.

This clonotype was detected a few times. This chain links TRBV19 with TRBJ2-7; 11 positions match TRBD2. This CDR3 is 14 amino acids long. Germline trimming cut 4 bases from V and 3 bases from J; bases unmatched to any gene: 2. Germline values: CDR1 LNHDA, CDR2 SQIVND (reference sequence). CDR3 region: CASSRLAGNYEQYF. CDR3 bases: TGTGCCAGTAGTAGACTAGCGGGGAACTACGAGCAGTACTTC.

This clonotype was detected a few times. J is TRBJ1-1 and V is TRBV20-1, with 12 bases matching TRBD1. The J segment lost 1 base and the V segment lost 4 bases, leaving 13 bases of the junction unmatched. The CDR3 spans 18 residues. The germline CDR1 and CDR2 sequences are DFQATT and SNEGSKA (reference sequence). CDR3 in amino acids: CSAKDSGTGGWGNTEAFF. In DNA, the CDR3 is TGCAGTGCTAAGGATTCCGGGACAGGGGGCTGGGGGAACACTGAAGCTTTCTTT.

J is TRBJ2-2 and V is TRBV2, with D unclear. V lost 4 bases, J lost 0 bases, and 6 bases lay in between. There are 14 residues in the CDR3. The germline gives CDR1 SNHLY, CDR2 FYNNEI. The CDR3 DNA reads TGTGCCAGCAGTGGTACGGCGAACACCGGGGAGCTGTTTTTT. This encodes CASSGTANTGELFF.

This clonotype occurred a few times. V is TRBV30 and J is TRBJ2-5; D is unresolved. Trimming removed 0 bases at V and 2 bases at J, with 13 bases between. Germline V gene data show CDR1 as GTSNPN and CDR2 as SVGIG (reference sequence). There are 15 residues in the CDR3. The CDR3 sequence: CAWSVLWGRQETQYF. Here the CDR3 DNA reads TGTGCCTGGAGTGTACTATGGGGAAGACAAGAGACCCAGTACTTC.

This clonotype has a handful of counts. The J gene is TRBJ1-1, the V gene TRBV20-1; no reliable D call. The ends were cut back, 5 bases at V and 3 bases at J, with 13 bases in the middle. The CDR3 is made up of 13 amino acids. Germline V gene sequence: CDR1 DFQATT, CDR2 SNEGSKA (reference sequence). The CDR3 DNA reads TGCAGTGCTCCTGAAAAGCTCGACACTGAAGCTTTCTTT. Amino acid sequence: CSAPEKLDTEAFF.

This clonotype has only a few counts. This sequence joins TRBV20-1 and TRBJ1-5; tentatively, D is TRBD1 (6 bases). This CDR3 spans 16 amino acids. V lost 0 bases to trimming and J lost 6 bases, with 18 bases between them. Germline CDR1 and CDR2: DFQATT and SNEGSKA (reference sequence). CDR3 nucleotides: TGCAGTGCTAGAGATGACGAACAGGGTTTCGGTCAGCCCCAGCATTTT. Translating gives CSARDDEQGFGQPQHF.